The 5 T cell receptor beta chains below were found in one sample sequenced in a study of blood T cell repertoires in COVID-19. Libraries were prepared by immunoSEQ multiplex PCR; TCRdb keeps only in-frame clonotypes and omits some of them. Here the sample spans about 170,000 clones, around nine tenths being singletons. The sequencing sample was made of peripheral blood. The receptors were gathered from a man between 65 and 79 years old with acute or convalescent COVID-19.

This rearrangement joins TRBV7-6 to TRBJ1-1; 7 positions match TRBD1. Germline V gene data show CDR1 as SGHVS and CDR2 as FNYEAQ. After removal of 1 base from V and 4 bases from J, the junction contained 12 bases not matched to a gene. The CDR3 loop spans 17 amino acids. CDR3 protein: CASSLGVWRGLGTEAFF. CDR3 nucleotide sequence: TGTGCCAGCAGCTTAGGTGTGTGGAGGGGGCTTGGCACTGAAGCTTTCTTT. Full variable domain (remainder filled in from reference TRBV7-6 and TRBJ1-1): GAGVSQSPRYKVTKRGQDVALRCDPISGHVSLYWYRQALGQGPEFLTYFNYEAQQDKSGLPNDRFSAERPEGSISTLTIQRTEQRDSAMYRCASSLGVWRGLGTEAFFGQGTRLTVV.

The chain uses TRBV2 and TRBJ2-7, with TRBD1 matching 10 bases. Germline V CDR1 and CDR2: SNHLY, FYNNEI. J was trimmed by 4 bases and V by 6 bases; bases with no gene match: 9. This CDR3 contains 15 residues. The CDR3 nucleotides are TGTGCCAGCAGCATCGGGACAGGGGTAAAGTACGAGCAGTACTTC. It codes for CASSIGTGVKYEQYF.

V is TRBV12-3 or TRBV12-4 and J is TRBJ1-1; no reliable D call. V was clipped by 6 bases and J by 5 bases, with 10 bases between them. The CDR3 covers 12 residues. The CDR3 protein is CASSRRDTEAFF. DNA of the CDR3: TGTGCCAGCAGCAGGAGGGATACTGAAGCTTTCTTT.

A note on this clone: Different DNA sequences within this sample yield the same CDR3. V is TRBV5-5 and J is TRBJ1-2; D is uncertain. V was cut by 0 bases and J by 4 bases, with 7 bases left in between. CDR3 length equals 13 residues. CDR1 is SGHKS and CDR2 is YYEKEE in the germline V gene (reference sequence). The CDR3 region has the DNA TGTGCCAGCAGCTTGGCCGGTGGCTATGGCTACACCTTC. Its protein is CASSLAGGYGYTF.

The chain couples TRBV9 to TRBJ2-1; possible D gene TRBD1, 5 bases. V dropped 4 bases and J dropped 7 bases, with 9 bases sitting between them. Germline V gene data show CDR1 as SGDLS and CDR2 as YYNGEE. The CDR3 totals 12 residues. The CDR3 loop reads CASSLRVNEQFF. The CDR3, as DNA: TGTGCCAGCAGCCTCAGGGTTAATGAGCAGTTCTTC.